This TCR beta chain was profiled in a study of T cells after yellow fever vaccination. This clonotype came up many times. TCRdb analysed the 5' RACE reads with MiXCR anew, one entry per CDR3 protein. The data contain 60,000 to 95,000 distinct CDR3 sequences, 7.3% of them seen just once; the ten biggest clones take up roughly 28%. V was cut by 5 bases and J by 5 bases, with 16 bases left in between. CDR3 length: 14 amino acids. Germline V lookup: CDR1 SGHDT, CDR2 YYEEEE. This chain joins TRBV5-6 and TRBJ1-2; D ambiguous. The sequence was obtained from a man in his late teens or twenties who received the YFV17D yellow fever vaccine. This specimen was CD8+ T cells sorted from PBMCs, taken 9 to 11 days after the first yellow fever vaccination. Here the CDR3 reads CASSDNFLIYGYTF. The CDR3 DNA is TGTGCCAGCAGTGACAATTTTTTAATTTATGGCTACACCTTC.